This entry lists 27 T cell receptor beta chains sequenced from one sample in a study of cytomegalovirus exposure and HLA in healthy donors. Use of 60 Vbeta and 13 Jbeta primers characterized the PCR. Profiling relied on immunoSEQ multiplex PCR, and the TCRdb table lists in-frame clones only, not all of them. Of some 200,000 clones in the sample, over 75% were seen once. What was sequenced was PBMCs. These receptors all come from a man between 18 and 35 years old in good health and CMV-seronegative.

This chain uses TRBV5-1 with TRBJ2-2; possible D gene TRBD2, 5 bases. The germline V and J ends were trimmed by 7 bases and 8 bases, with 9 bases remaining between them. This CDR3 comprises 11 residues. The germline gives CDR1 SGHRS, CDR2 YFSETQ. The CDR3 nucleotides read TGCGCCAGCCGCACGGGAGGGGAGCTGTTTTTT. It encodes CASRTGGELFF.

The V call is TRBV5-1, the J call TRBJ1-1; 11 bases are a match to TRBD1. The CDR3 has 15 amino acids. Losses at the gene ends were 5 bases for V and 6 bases for J; bases not matched to a gene: 9. Per germline, CDR1 SGHRS and CDR2 YFSETQ. CDR3 residues: CASRFLTGQGAEAFF. In DNA form, the CDR3 reads TGCGCCAGCAGGTTTCTAACGGGACAGGGGGCTGAAGCTTTCTTT.

V usage is TRBV9 and J usage is TRBJ1-2; TRBD1 matches at 7 bases. This CDR3 has 14 amino acids. V lost 4 bases to trimming and J lost 1 base; unmatched junction nucleotides: 4. Germline-derived CDR1 and CDR2 are SGDLS and YYNGEE. The DNA of the CDR3 is TGTGCCAGCAGCCCGACAGGGATTAACTATGGCTACACCTTC. This codes for CASSPTGINYGYTF.

The chain employs TRBV30 and TRBJ1-2, with TRBD1 matching over 9 bases. The V segment lost 1 base and the J segment 8 bases; nucleotides outside the gene matches: 5. The CDR3 runs 13 residues. Germline values: CDR1 GTSNPN, CDR2 SVGIG (reference sequence). The CDR3 DNA sequence: TGTGCCTGGAGTGGGGACAGGGCTAGCGGCTACACCTTC. Protein product: CAWSGDRASGYTF.

V is TRBV19 and J is TRBJ1-2; 7 bases match TRBD1. This CDR3 has 14 amino acids. The junction had 6 bases not matched to a gene; V was cut back by 4 bases and J by 4 bases. The germline V gene encodes CDR1 LNHDA and CDR2 SQIVND (reference sequence). The CDR3 nucleotides are TGTGCCAGTAGTACCCTACAGGGGTTCTATGGCTACACCTTC. Protein: CASSTLQGFYGYTF.

This chain joins TRBV27 and TRBJ2-3; TRBD2 agrees at 8 bases. The germline V gene has CDR1 MNHEY and CDR2 SMNVEV (reference sequence). The junction had 13 bases not matched to a gene; V was cut back by 5 bases and J by 6 bases. This CDR3 is built from 16 residues. CDR3: CASSPYPAGVTDTQYF. The CDR3 DNA follows: TGTGCCAGCAGTCCCTACCCAGCGGGAGTAACGGATACGCAGTATTTT.

In its sample, this clone was seen a few times. The chain recombines TRBV7-2 with TRBJ2-3; the D is unclear. The CDR3 consists of 15 residues. Between the trimmed V and J ends, which lost 5 bases and 0 bases, there was a span of 12 bases. The germline V gene encodes CDR1 SGHTA and CDR2 FQGNSA. CDR3 amino acids: CASSLTKSSTDTQYF. In nucleotides, the CDR3 is TGTGCCAGCAGCCTAACGAAATCTAGCACAGATACGCAGTATTTT.

The chain employs TRBV7-2 and TRBJ1-5; D not certain. The CDR3 consists of 15 residues. Germline assignment: CDR1 SGHTA and CDR2 FQGNSA. Trimming removed 2 bases from V and 0 bases from J, with 8 bases in between. The CDR3 loop is CASSLKPGSNQPQHF. In DNA form, the CDR3 reads TGTGCCAGCAGCTTAAAGCCAGGTAGCAATCAGCCCCAGCATTTT. The full variable domain, its missing parts supplied by reference TRBV7-2 and TRBJ1-5, is GAGVSQSPSNKVTEKGKDVELRCDPISGHTALYWYRQSLGQGLEFLIYFQGNSAPDKSGLPSDRFSAERTGGSVSTLTIQRTQQEDSAVYLCASSLKPGSNQPQHFGDGTRLSIL.

This clone came up once. The chain is built from TRBV4-3 and TRBJ2-3; the match to TRBD2 covers 8 bases. V gave up 3 bases and J gave up 6 bases; unmatched junction bases: 17. The CDR3 consists of 18 residues. Looked up from germline, CDR1 is LGHNA and CDR2 is YSLEER. Written as DNA, the CDR3 is TGCGCCAGCAGCCACATCGACACCAGCGGGGGTGTGAGTGATACGCAGTATTTT. This gives the protein CASSHIDTSGGVSDTQYF.

This clone appeared a few times. This chain connects TRBV7-9 to TRBJ2-3, with D maybe TRBD2 (6 bases). CDR3 length equals 15 residues. Germline V gives CDR1 SEHNR, CDR2 FQNEAQ (reference sequence). The V gene lost 2 bases and the J gene lost 2 bases, with 11 bases spanning the gap. This CDR3 reads CASSLMAGNTDTQYF. Here the CDR3 DNA reads TGTGCCAGCAGCTTAATGGCGGGGAACACAGATACGCAGTATTTT.

The chain employs TRBV7-8 and TRBJ1-5; D not resolved. The CDR3 sequence is 14 residues long. The V gene lost 0 bases and the J gene lost 4 bases, with 7 bases spanning the gap. Per germline, CDR1 SGHVS and CDR2 FQNEAQ. The CDR3 nucleotides read TGTGCCAGCAGCTTAGCCGCCGGGAATCAGCCCCAGCATTTT. Protein product: CASSLAAGNQPQHF.

The genes are TRBV28 and TRBJ2-2; possibly TRBD2 for D (6 bases). Germline assignment: CDR1 MDHEN and CDR2 SYDVKM. The V end lost 2 bases, the J end lost 7 bases, and 11 bases lay between the germline ends. The CDR3 runs to 14 residues. CDR3 DNA: TGTGCCAGCAGTTTAGGAGGGGATCACGGGGAGCTGTTTTTT. It is translated as CASSLGGDHGELFF.

This chain links TRBV30 with TRBJ1-4; D is possibly TRBD1 (6 bases). Between the trimmed V and J ends, which lost 3 bases and 8 bases, there was a span of 16 bases. This CDR3 region has 14 residues. Germline loops: CDR1 GTSNPN, CDR2 SVGIG (reference sequence). The CDR3 protein is CAWSATGRGEKLFF. The CDR3 nucleotides are TGTGCCTGGAGCGCCACAGGGAGGGGCGAAAAACTGTTTTTT.

This chain joins TRBV19 and TRBJ2-2; D is possibly TRBD2 (5 bases). The CDR3 loop spans 13 amino acids. The ends were cut back, 3 bases at V and 4 bases at J, with 6 bases in the middle. The germline V gene encodes CDR1 LNHDA and CDR2 SQIVND (reference sequence). The CDR3, as DNA: TGTGCCAGTAGTATGCGGGTCACCGGGGAGCTGTTTTTT. Translation gives CASSMRVTGELFF.

This clone has a single count. The chain uses TRBV7-9 and TRBJ2-7; maybe TRBD2 (6 bases). The CDR3 extends over 13 amino acids. Germline V gene sequence: CDR1 SEHNR, CDR2 FQNEAQ (reference sequence). Trimming took 5 bases from V and 1 from J, leaving 9 bases between them. Here the CDR3 reads CASSGLPSYEQYF. CDR3 DNA: TGTGCCAGCAGCGGACTACCATCCTACGAGCAGTACTTC.

The chain combines TRBV27 with TRBJ1-1; TRBD1 aligns across 7 bases. Trimming took 5 bases from V and 0 from J; bases not matched to a gene: 6. The CDR3 loop spans 15 amino acids. The germline gives CDR1 MNHEY, CDR2 SMNVEV (reference sequence). The CDR3 loop reads CASSPQTGLNTEAFF. CDR3 sequence (DNA): TGTGCCAGCAGTCCGCAGACAGGGTTGAACACTGAAGCTTTCTTT.

This clone has just a few counts. DNA of the CDR3: TGTGCCAGCGGCTCCGGCACTGAAGCTTTCTTT. This translates into CASGSGTEAFF. The chain uses TRBV11-3 and TRBJ1-1; D is unresolved. Trimming pared 8 bases from V and 4 bases from J, leaving 8 bases between. Germline lookup yields CDR1 SGHNT and CDR2 YENEEA. The CDR3 is 11 residues long.

The DNA for the CDR3 is TGTGCCAGCAGCCTGGGGGGGAGGTCGGAAGTCGACGAGCAGTACTTC. Amino acid sequence: CASSLGGRSEVDEQYF. This chain links TRBV5-4 with TRBJ2-7, with 7 bases that match TRBD2. Germline lookup yields CDR1 SGHNT and CDR2 YYREEE (reference sequence). The CDR3 covers 16 residues. After removal of 4 bases from V and 5 bases from J, the junction contained 15 bases not matched to a gene. The whole variable domain, filled in from reference TRBV5-4 and TRBJ2-7, reads ETGVTQSPTHLIKTRGQQVTLRCSSQSGHNTVSWYQQALGQGPQFIFQYYREEENGRGNFPPRFSGLQFPNYSSELNVNALELDDSALYLCASSLGGRSEVDEQYFGPGTRLTVT.

This clone has a single count. V is TRBV7-9 and J is TRBJ2-5; 12 nucleotides align to TRBD2. The CDR3 is 15 residues long. The J segment lost 4 bases and the V segment lost 2 bases, leaving 2 bases of the junction unmatched. Per the germline V gene, CDR1 is SEHNR and CDR2 is FQNEAQ (reference sequence). Written as DNA, the CDR3 is TGTGCCAGCAGCTTACTAGCGGGAGGGGGAGAGACCCAGTACTTC. It codes for CASSLLAGGGETQYF.

CDR3 in DNA: TGTGCCAGCAGCGCAGGGGTGGGGAACAGGGTTTGGGACTACGAGCAGTACTTC. Encoded protein: CASSAGVGNRVWDYEQYF. The chain has TRBV5-4 and TRBJ2-7; D might be TRBD1 (6 bases). Germline V lookup: CDR1 SGHNT, CDR2 YYREEE (reference sequence). CDR3 length: 18 residues. Trimming took off 4 bases at V and 3 bases at J, with 26 bases between the two ends.

V and J are TRBV6-5 and TRBJ2-5; 7 bases align to TRBD1. The J call may be faulty, since TRBJ2-7 better matches the DNA end. Germline V gives CDR1 MNHEY, CDR2 SVGAGI. The CDR3 is 14 residues long. The CDR3 reads CASRGDRDHTEQYF. The CDR3 DNA reads TGTGCCAGCAGGGGAGACAGGGACCACACCGAGCAGTACTTC.

The V and J genes are TRBV7-9 and TRBJ1-1; D is perhaps TRBD1 (6 bases). The germline V gene has CDR1 SEHNR and CDR2 FQNEAQ (reference sequence). This CDR3 comprises 16 residues. Trimming removed 5 bases at V and 0 bases at J, with 16 bases between. In DNA, the CDR3 is TGTGCCAGCAGCCCTAGGCAGGGGCCGTTGAACACTGAAGCTTTCTTT. This gives the protein CASSPRQGPLNTEAFF.

V usage is TRBV12-5 and J usage is TRBJ1-2, with 7 bases matching TRBD1. Germline V lookup: CDR1 LGHNT, CDR2 FRNRAP. The CDR3 length is 18 residues. Trimming removed 5 bases from V and 2 bases from J; junction bases left unmatched: 17. CDR3: CASGLQGDSSGWNYGYTF. The CDR3 nucleotides read TGTGCTAGTGGTCTCCAAGGGGACAGTTCGGGTTGGAACTATGGCTACACCTTC. Full variable domain (rest looked up from reference TRBV12-5 and TRBJ1-2): DARVTQTPRHKVTEMGQEVTMRCQPILGHNTVFWYRQTMMQGLELLAYFRNRAPLDDSGMPKDRFSAEMPDATLATLKIQPSEPRDSAVYFCASGLQGDSSGWNYGYTFGSGTRLTVV.

This clone has only a few counts. The chain recombines TRBV27 with TRBJ2-1; 12 bases are shared with TRBD2. Germline trimming cut 6 bases from V and 10 bases from J; bases unmatched to any gene: 13. CDR1 MNHEY and CDR2 SMNVEV come from the germline V gene (reference sequence). The CDR3 is 16 residues long. The chain's CDR3 is CASSPLTSGSPGEQFF. The CDR3 DNA reads TGTGCCAGCAGCCCATTGACTAGCGGGAGCCCGGGGGAGCAGTTCTTC.

The rearrangement links TRBV5-1 to TRBJ2-5; D is possibly TRBD2 (7 bases). CDR3 length: 12 amino acids. Trimming cost V 6 bases and J 7 bases, with 13 bases left between them. Germline V gene data show CDR1 as SGHRS and CDR2 as YFSETQ. The CDR3 nucleotides are TGCGCCAGCATCGCGGGGGCAGGGACCCAGTACTTC. Its translation is CASIAGAGTQYF.

CDR3 in amino acids: CASSPRPRSSINTDTQYF. The CDR3 DNA is TGTGCCAGCTCACCACGGCCCAGGTCCTCGATAAACACAGATACGCAGTATTTT. The chain couples TRBV18 to TRBJ2-3; D gene ambiguous. CDR1 and CDR2 from the germline V gene are KGHSH and LQKENI. The CDR3 has 18 residues. Trimming shortened V by 1 base and J by 2 bases, and 19 bases separated the two germline ends.

This clone is termed medium-sized. The chain links TRBV4-3 to TRBJ1-1; the D gene is possibly TRBD1 (5 bases). Looked up from germline, CDR1 is LGHNA and CDR2 is YSLEER. V was pared by 0 bases and J by 2 bases, with 13 bases between. There are 16 residues in the CDR3. CDR3 sequence (DNA): TGCGCCAGCAGCCAAGAAACAGGACCCGATAACACTGAAGCTTTCTTT. Its protein product is CASSQETGPDNTEAFF.